These 23 T cell receptor beta chains came from one sample sequenced in a study of neurological immune-mediated disorders. TCRdb independently ran MiXCR on the 5' RACE reads; one entry per CDR3 protein. This sample has roughly 80,000 distinct CDR3 sequences, with under 13% found just once. Sequenced: PBMCs. These receptors all come from a man aged 35-49 years in good health.

This clonotype was seen at least ten times. The chain has TRBV5-1 and TRBJ1-2; possibly TRBD1 for D (6 bases). Deletions cut 4 bases from V and 4 bases from J, with 14 bases between. Looked up from germline, CDR1 is SGHRS and CDR2 is YFSETQ. This CDR3 is built from 14 residues. This chain's CDR3 is CASSVTTGTYGYTF. CDR3 in DNA: TGCGCCAGCAGCGTTACGACAGGCACCTATGGCTACACCTTC.

This clonotype was picked up many times. This chain joins TRBV12-3 or TRBV12-4 and TRBJ1-1; a weak D match, TRBD1 (6 bases). The CDR3 is 12 residues long. Trimming pared 7 bases from V and 7 bases from J, leaving 13 bases between. CDR3 sequence reads: CASTPGGHEAFF. CDR3 nucleotides: TGTGCCAGCACTCCGGGGGGGCATGAAGCTTTCTTT.

In its sample, this clonotype was seen many times. The genes are TRBV9 and TRBJ2-3; 10 nucleotides line up with TRBD2. Trimming removed 0 bases from V and 3 bases from J; junction bases left unmatched: 4. From germline, CDR1 is SGDLS and CDR2 YYNGEE. This CDR3 is built from 16 residues. CDR3 loop: CASSVEEAGGTDTQYF. Written as DNA, the CDR3 is TGTGCCAGCAGCGTAGAAGAAGCGGGGGGGACAGATACGCAGTATTTT.

This clonotype was seen repeatedly, ten times or more. The gene calls are TRBV11-2 and TRBJ1-3, with TRBD1 matching over 9 bases. After removal of 4 bases from V and 4 bases from J, the junction contained 5 bases not matched to a gene. CDR1 SGHAT and CDR2 FQNNGV come from the germline V gene. The CDR3 is made up of 15 amino acids. The CDR3 spells CASSWGQGAGNTIYF. In nucleotides, the CDR3 is TGTGCCAGCAGCTGGGGACAGGGAGCCGGAAACACCATATATTTT.

This clonotype was detected many times. J is TRBJ2-2 and V is TRBV7-2, with 9 nucleotides matching TRBD2. The germline gives CDR1 SGHTA, CDR2 FQGNSA. J lost 4 bases, V lost 5 bases, and 8 bases had no gene match. The CDR3 length is 16 residues. CDR3 coding DNA: TGTGCCAGCAGCCTCTGGACTAGCGAGGGCACCGGGGAGCTGTTTTTT. It is translated as CASSLWTSEGTGELFF.

Ten or more counts support this clonotype. The chain carries TRBV16 and TRBJ1-3; D is unclear. V was clipped by 0 bases and J by 0 bases, with 12 bases between them. The CDR3 covers 17 residues. CDR1 and CDR2 (germline): KGHSY, FQNENV. Written as DNA, the CDR3 is TGTGCCAGCAGCCAATCCACTCTACCAATCTCTGGAAACACCATATATTTT. Residues: CASSQSTLPISGNTIYF.

This clonotype was recorded many times. The CDR3 region is CSVEVVTRGTEAFF. The CDR3 DNA follows: TGCAGCGTTGAGGTGGTCACAAGGGGCACTGAAGCTTTCTTT. V and J are TRBV29-1 and TRBJ1-1; weak D call: TRBD1 (5 bases). V lost 3 bases, J lost 4 bases, and 15 bases lay in between. In germline, CDR1 is SQVTM, CDR2 ANQGSEA. This CDR3 is built from 14 residues.

This clonotype was seen at least ten times. This sequence joins TRBV5-1 and TRBJ2-5, with 8 bases fitting TRBD2. The germline CDR1 and CDR2 sequences are SGHRS and YFSETQ. The CDR3 spans 16 residues. Germline trimming cut 3 bases from V and 2 bases from J; bases unmatched to any gene: 9. CDR3 nucleotides: TGCGCCAGCAGCTCCCAGGTAGCGGGACTGCAAGAGACCCAGTACTTC. Amino acids: CASSSQVAGLQETQYF.

This clonotype was counted ten times or more. This chain uses TRBV20-1 with TRBJ1-5; D might be TRBD1 (6 bases). Germline lookup yields CDR1 DFQATT and CDR2 SNEGSKA (reference sequence). The CDR3 is made up of 14 amino acids. This chain's CDR3 is CTGEGGDSNQPQHF. The CDR3 nucleotides are TGCACCGGAGAGGGGGGGGACAGCAATCAGCCCCAGCATTTT.

This clonotype came up many times. The CDR3: CASTLAGGNYNEQFF. DNA for the CDR3: TGTGCCAGCACCCTAGCGGGGGGAAACTACAATGAGCAGTTCTTC. The chain carries TRBV6-1 and TRBJ2-1, with TRBD2 identical over 11 bases. V was pared by 7 bases and J by 3 bases, with 5 bases of the junction left unmatched. The CDR3 extends over 15 amino acids. Germline V CDR1 and CDR2: MNHNS, SASEGT.

The V and J genes are TRBV6-5 and TRBJ2-3; D is possibly TRBD1 (6 bases). Trimming took off 7 bases at V and 4 bases at J, with 18 bases between the two ends. Looked up from germline, CDR1 is MNHEY and CDR2 is SVGAGI. The CDR3 consists of 15 residues. The CDR3 protein is CASKRTDQTSDTQYF. The CDR3 bases are TGTGCCAGCAAACGGACAGACCAAACCTCAGATACGCAGTATTTT.

The rearrangement uses TRBV20-1 and TRBJ2-1, with 11 bases identical to TRBD2. The V segment lost 4 bases and the J segment 5 bases; nucleotides outside the gene matches: 7. Germline CDR1 and CDR2: DFQATT and SNEGSKA (reference sequence). The CDR3 length is 15 residues. CDR3 DNA sequence: TGCAGTGCTAAGGTAGCGGGAGGGTCTGACAATGAGCAGTTCTTC. It specifies CSAKVAGGSDNEQFF.

This clonotype was observed many times. This chain joins TRBV20-1 and TRBJ1-2, with D hard to call. In germline, CDR1 is DFQATT, CDR2 SNEGSKA (reference sequence). CDR3 size: 18 residues. Trimming took 1 base from V and 4 from J, leaving 25 bases between them. In nucleotides, the CDR3 is TGCAGTGCTAGAGGGAACTACGGCGACCCTCCGCCTGGCTATGGCTACACCTTC. Translating it yields CSARGNYGDPPPGYGYTF.

This clonotype was detected many times. The chain has TRBV5-5 and TRBJ2-7; 12 positions agree with TRBD2. This CDR3 has 13 amino acids. Germline V gene lookup returns CDR1 SGHKS and CDR2 YYEKEE (reference sequence). V lost 7 bases and J lost 5; bases outside the gene matches: 4. CDR3 coding DNA: TGTGCCAGCCAGGGACTAGCGGGTCACGAGCAGTACTTC. The encoded protein is CASQGLAGHEQYF.

This clonotype was recorded at least ten times. This sequence joins TRBV20-1 and TRBJ2-1; 7 nucleotides line up with TRBD2. V shed 2 bases and J 1 base; nucleotides not matched to a gene: 5. CDR1 is DFQATT and CDR2 is SNEGSKA in the germline V gene (reference sequence). This CDR3 is built from 15 residues. The CDR3 sequence: CSARPTSDSYNEQFF. Here the CDR3 DNA reads TGCAGTGCTAGACCCACTAGCGATTCCTACAATGAGCAGTTCTTC.

This clonotype was detected many times. V and J are TRBV5-1 and TRBJ2-5; unclear D gene. Germline V CDR1 and CDR2: SGHRS, YFSETQ. V was pared by 4 bases and J by 3 bases, with 10 bases between. The CDR3 has 13 amino acids. The CDR3: CASSTAKKETQYF. The CDR3 region has the DNA TGCGCCAGCAGCACCGCGAAAAAAGAGACCCAGTACTTC.

This clonotype was seen many times. V is TRBV5-1 and J is TRBJ2-7; D gene unclear. The CDR3 has 14 amino acids. CDR1 is SGHRS, CDR2 YFSETQ, per germline. Trimming took 4 bases from V and 0 from J, leaving 11 bases between them. CDR3 nucleotides: TGCGCCAGCAGCCCGCTCGGTCTCTCCTACGAGCAGTACTTC. This gives the protein CASSPLGLSYEQYF.

This clonotype was found many times. V gene TRBV5-1 combines with J gene TRBJ2-7, with 9 positions matching TRBD1. The CDR3 sequence is 15 residues long. The V and J ends lost 0 bases and 2 bases, in that order; junction bases with no gene match: 3. The germline V gene encodes CDR1 SGHRS and CDR2 YFSETQ. The CDR3 DNA reads TGCGCCAGCAGCTTGGAAGGGACAGGGACCTACGAGCAGTACTTC. It codes for CASSLEGTGTYEQYF.

This clonotype was seen ten or more times. The V gene is TRBV7-2, the J gene TRBJ2-6, with D uncertain. Germline CDR1 SGHTA, CDR2 FQGNSA. The ends were cut back, 2 bases at V and 1 base at J, with 12 bases in the middle. The CDR3 extends over 17 amino acids. The CDR3 reads CASSLMALGSGANVLTF. The CDR3 region has the DNA TGTGCCAGCAGCTTAATGGCTCTCGGTTCTGGGGCCAACGTCCTGACTTTC. Variable domain in full (rest from reference TRBV7-2 and TRBJ2-6): GAGVSQSPSNKVTEKGKDVELRCDPISGHTALYWYRQSLGQGLEFLIYFQGNSAPDKSGLPSDRFSAERTGGSVSTLTIQRTQQEDSAVYLCASSLMALGSGANVLTFGAGSRLTVL.

This clonotype was detected ten times or more. This chain connects TRBV4-2 to TRBJ2-5; the D gene is possibly TRBD2 (7 bases). Germline V gene data show CDR1 as LGHNA and CDR2 as YNFKEQ. Trimming took off 4 bases at V and 2 bases at J, with 11 bases between the two ends. The CDR3 consists of 14 residues. The CDR3 loop reads CASSPRGAQETQYF. In DNA form, the CDR3 reads TGTGCCAGCAGCCCTCGGGGGGCACAAGAGACCCAGTACTTC.

This chain joins TRBV9 and TRBJ2-3; TRBD2 agrees at 13 bases. The length of the CDR3 is 17 residues. Per germline, CDR1 SGDLS and CDR2 YYNGEE. Trimming cost V 3 bases and J 0 bases; bases outside gene matches: 4. The CDR3 bases are TGTGCCAGCAGCGCCGGACTAGCGGGGGCCAGCACAGATACGCAGTATTTT. It codes for CASSAGLAGASTDTQYF.

This clonotype was counted many times. The genes are TRBV7-9 and TRBJ2-1; no reliable D call. CDR3 length: 12 amino acids. Germline V gene sequence: CDR1 SEHNR, CDR2 FQNEAQ (reference sequence). With 5 bases removed from V and 5 bases from J, the gap between germline ends came to 7 bases. In DNA form, the CDR3 reads TGTGCCAGCAGCATTGGAGACAATGAGCAGTTCTTC. It yields the protein CASSIGDNEQFF.

Of note for this clonotype: The junction and the germline gene differ at one end; a read error may be behind it. The rearrangement joins TRBV7-9 to TRBJ1-1, with TRBD1 as a possible D gene (5 bases). CDR3 size: 16 residues. Germline V gene data show CDR1 as SEHNR and CDR2 as FQNEAQ (reference sequence). This CDR3 is CASSLNQRGRGTEAFF. Here the CDR3 DNA reads TGCGCCAGCAGCTTAAATCAGAGGGGTCGGGGCACTGAAGCTTTCTTT.